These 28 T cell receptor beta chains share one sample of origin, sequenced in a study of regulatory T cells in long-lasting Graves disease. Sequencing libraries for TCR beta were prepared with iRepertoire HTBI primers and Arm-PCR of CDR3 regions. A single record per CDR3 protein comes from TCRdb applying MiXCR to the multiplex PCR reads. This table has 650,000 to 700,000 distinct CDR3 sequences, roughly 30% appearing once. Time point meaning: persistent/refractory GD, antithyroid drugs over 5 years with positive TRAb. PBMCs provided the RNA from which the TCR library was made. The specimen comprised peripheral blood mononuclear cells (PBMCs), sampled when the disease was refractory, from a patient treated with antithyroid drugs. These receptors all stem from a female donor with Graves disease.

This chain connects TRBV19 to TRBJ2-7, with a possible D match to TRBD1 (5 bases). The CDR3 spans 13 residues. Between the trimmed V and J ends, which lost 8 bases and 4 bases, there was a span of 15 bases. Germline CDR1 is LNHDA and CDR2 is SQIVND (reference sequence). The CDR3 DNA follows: TGTGCCAGTGGCGGAGACAGATTGTACGAGCAGTACTTC. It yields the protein CASGGDRLYEQYF.

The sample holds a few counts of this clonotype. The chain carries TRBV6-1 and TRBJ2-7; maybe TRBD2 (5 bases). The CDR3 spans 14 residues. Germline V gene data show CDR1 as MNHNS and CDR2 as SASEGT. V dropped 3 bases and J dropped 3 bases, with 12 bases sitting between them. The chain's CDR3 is CASSEEAGSYEQYF. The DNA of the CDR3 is TGTGCCAGCAGTGAGGAGGCAGGAAGCTACGAGCAGTACTTC.

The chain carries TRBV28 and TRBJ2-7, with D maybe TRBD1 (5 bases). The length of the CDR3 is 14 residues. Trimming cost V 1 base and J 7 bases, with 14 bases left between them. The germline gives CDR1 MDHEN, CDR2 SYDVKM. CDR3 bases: TGTGCCAGCAGTTTATTAGGGTGGCAGGGAGAGCAGTACTTC. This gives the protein CASSLLGWQGEQYF. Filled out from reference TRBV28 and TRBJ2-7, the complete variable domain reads DVKVTQSSRYLVKRTGEKVFLECVQDMDHENMFWYRQDPGLGLRLIYFSYDVKMKEKGDIPEGYSVSREKKERFSLILESASTNQTSMYLCASSLLGWQGEQYFGPGTRLTVT.

The CDR3: CASGPPQGTEAFF. In DNA form, the CDR3 reads TGTGCTAGTGGTCCTCCACAGGGCACTGAAGCTTTCTTT. The gene calls are TRBV12-5 and TRBJ1-1; D possibly corresponds to TRBD1 (6 bases). Trimming took off 5 bases at V and 4 bases at J, with 11 bases between the two ends. Per the germline V gene, CDR1 is LGHNT and CDR2 is FRNRAP. The CDR3 contains 13 residues.

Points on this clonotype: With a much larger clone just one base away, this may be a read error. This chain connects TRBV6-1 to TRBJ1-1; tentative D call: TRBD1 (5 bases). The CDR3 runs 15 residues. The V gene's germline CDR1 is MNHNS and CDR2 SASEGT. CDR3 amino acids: CASDGHSRGNTKAFF. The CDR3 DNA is TGTGCCAGCGATGGACACTCACGGGGGAACACTAAAGCTTTCTTT.

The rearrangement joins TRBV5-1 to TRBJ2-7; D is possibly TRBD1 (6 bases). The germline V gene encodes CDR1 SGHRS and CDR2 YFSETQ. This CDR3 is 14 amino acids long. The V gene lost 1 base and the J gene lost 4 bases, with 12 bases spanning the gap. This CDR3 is CASSLTGINYEQYF. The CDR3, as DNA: TGCGCCAGCAGCTTGACAGGGATTAATTACGAGCAGTACTTC.

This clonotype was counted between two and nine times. The CDR3 here is CASSRSTNSNQPQHF. CDR3 nucleotide sequence: TGTGCCAGCAGTCGGTCCACAAATAGCAATCAGCCCCAGCATTTT. This chain connects TRBV6-1 to TRBJ1-5, with no clear D. The CDR3 spans 15 residues. Germline CDR1 and CDR2: MNHNS and SASEGT. Trimming pared 5 bases from V and 0 bases from J, leaving 11 bases between.

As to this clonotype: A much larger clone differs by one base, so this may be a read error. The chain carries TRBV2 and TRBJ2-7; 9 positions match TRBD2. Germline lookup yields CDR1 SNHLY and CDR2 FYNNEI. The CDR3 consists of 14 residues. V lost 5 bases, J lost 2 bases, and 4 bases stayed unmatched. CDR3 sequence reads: CASSWTSETYEQYF. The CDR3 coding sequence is TGTGCCAGCAGTTGGACTAGCGAGACCTACGAGCAGTACTTC.

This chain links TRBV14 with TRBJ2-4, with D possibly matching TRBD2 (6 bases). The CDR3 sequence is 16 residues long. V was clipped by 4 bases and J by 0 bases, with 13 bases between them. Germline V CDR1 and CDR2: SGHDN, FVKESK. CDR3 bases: TGTGCCAGCAGCCGGCGGGAAGGGGCAGCCAAAAACATTCAGTACTTC. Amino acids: CASSRREGAAKNIQYF. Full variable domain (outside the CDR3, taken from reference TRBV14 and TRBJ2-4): EAGVTQFPSHSVIEKGQTVTLRCDPISGHDNLYWYRRVMGKEIKFLLHFVKESKQDESGMPNNRFLAERTGGTYSTLKVQPAELEDSGVYFCASSRREGAAKNIQYFGAGTRLSVL.

The CDR3 DNA reads as TGTGCATCGCGCGGGGATCGGAACTATGGCTACACCTTC. Translated: CASRGDRNYGYTF. The J gene is TRBJ1-2, the V gene TRBV30; the D is unclear. CDR1 is GTSNPN, CDR2 SVGIG, per germline (reference sequence). CDR3 length: 13 amino acids.

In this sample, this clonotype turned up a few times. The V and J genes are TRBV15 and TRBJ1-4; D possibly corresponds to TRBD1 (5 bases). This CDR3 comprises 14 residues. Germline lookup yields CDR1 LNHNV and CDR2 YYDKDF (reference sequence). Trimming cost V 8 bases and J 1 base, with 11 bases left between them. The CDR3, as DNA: TGTGCCACCGGCGGGGGTGGAACTAATGAAAAACTGTTTTTT. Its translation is CATGGGGTNEKLFF.

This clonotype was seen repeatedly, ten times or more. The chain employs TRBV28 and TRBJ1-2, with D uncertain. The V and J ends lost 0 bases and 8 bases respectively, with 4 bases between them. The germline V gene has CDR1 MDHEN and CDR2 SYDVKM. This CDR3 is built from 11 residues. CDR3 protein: CASSLWSGYTF. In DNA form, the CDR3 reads TGTGCCAGCAGTTTATGGTCGGGCTACACCTTC.

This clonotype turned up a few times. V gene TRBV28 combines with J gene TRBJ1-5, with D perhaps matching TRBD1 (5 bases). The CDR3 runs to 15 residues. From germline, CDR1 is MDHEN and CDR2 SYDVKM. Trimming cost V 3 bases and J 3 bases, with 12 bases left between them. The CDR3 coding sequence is TGTGCCAGCAGTTTCTTAAGAGGGGTCAATCAGCCCCAGCATTTT. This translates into CASSFLRGVNQPQHF.

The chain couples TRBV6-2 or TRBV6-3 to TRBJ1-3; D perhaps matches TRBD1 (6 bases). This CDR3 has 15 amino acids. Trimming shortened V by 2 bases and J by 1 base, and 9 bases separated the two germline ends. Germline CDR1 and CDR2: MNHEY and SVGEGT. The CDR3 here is CASSYRTESGNTIYF. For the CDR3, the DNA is TGTGCCAGCAGTTACCGGACAGAATCTGGAAACACCATATATTTT.

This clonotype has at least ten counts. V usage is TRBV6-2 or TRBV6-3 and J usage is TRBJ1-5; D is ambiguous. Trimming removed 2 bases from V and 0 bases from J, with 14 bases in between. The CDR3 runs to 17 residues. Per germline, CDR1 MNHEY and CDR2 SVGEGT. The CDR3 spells CASSYGRKHNSNQPQHF. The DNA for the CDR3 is TGTGCCAGCAGTTACGGGCGTAAGCATAATAGCAATCAGCCCCAGCATTTT.

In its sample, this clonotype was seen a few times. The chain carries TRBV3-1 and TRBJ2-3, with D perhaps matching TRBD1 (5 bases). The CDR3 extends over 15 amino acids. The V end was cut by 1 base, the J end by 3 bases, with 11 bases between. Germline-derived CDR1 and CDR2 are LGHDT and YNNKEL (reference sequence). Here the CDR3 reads CASSQGGRSTDTQYF. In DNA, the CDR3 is TGTGCCAGCAGCCAAGGGGGCAGGTCTACAGATACGCAGTATTTT.

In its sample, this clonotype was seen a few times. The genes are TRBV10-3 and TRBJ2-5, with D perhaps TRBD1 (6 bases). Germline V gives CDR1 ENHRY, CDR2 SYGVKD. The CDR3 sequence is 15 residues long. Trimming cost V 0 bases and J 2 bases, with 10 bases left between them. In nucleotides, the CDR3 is TGTGCCATCAGTGAGTCAGCAGGGGTGCAAGAGACCCAGTACTTC. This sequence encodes CAISESAGVQETQYF.

CDR3 coding DNA: TGCAGTGCTGCGGTGAGCGGGAGGGCTTACGAGCAGTACTTC. Residues: CSAAVSGRAYEQYF. This chain connects TRBV20-1 to TRBJ2-7; 10 nucleotides agree with TRBD2. The CDR3 has 14 amino acids. Germline assignment: CDR1 DFQATT and CDR2 SNEGSKA (reference sequence). The V gene end was trimmed by 5 bases and the J gene end by 4 bases; junction bases not matched to a gene: 8.

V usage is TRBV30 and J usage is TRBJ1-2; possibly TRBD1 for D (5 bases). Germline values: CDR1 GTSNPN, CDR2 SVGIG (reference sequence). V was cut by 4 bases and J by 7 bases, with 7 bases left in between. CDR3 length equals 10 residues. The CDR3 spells CAWMGGGYTF. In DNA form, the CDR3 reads TGTGCCTGGATGGGGGGTGGCTACACCTTC.

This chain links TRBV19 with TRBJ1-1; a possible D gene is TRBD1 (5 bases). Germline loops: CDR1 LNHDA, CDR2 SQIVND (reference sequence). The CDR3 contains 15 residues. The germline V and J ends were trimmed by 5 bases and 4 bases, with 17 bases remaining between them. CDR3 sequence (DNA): TGTGCCAGTAGTGCCAAATCAGGGTACCTCACTGAAGCTTTCTTT. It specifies CASSAKSGYLTEAFF. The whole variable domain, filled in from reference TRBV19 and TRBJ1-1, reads DGGITQSPKYLFRKEGQNVTLSCEQNLNHDAMYWYRQDPGQGLRLIYYSQIVNDFQKGDIAEGYSVSREKKESFPLTVTSAQKNPTAFYLCASSAKSGYLTEAFFGQGTRLTVV.

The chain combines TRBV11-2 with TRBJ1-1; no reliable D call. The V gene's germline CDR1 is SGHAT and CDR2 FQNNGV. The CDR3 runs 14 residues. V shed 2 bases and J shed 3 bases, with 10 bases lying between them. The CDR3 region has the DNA TGTGCCAGCAGCTTAAGAGGGATGGACACTGAAGCTTTCTTT. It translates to CASSLRGMDTEAFF.

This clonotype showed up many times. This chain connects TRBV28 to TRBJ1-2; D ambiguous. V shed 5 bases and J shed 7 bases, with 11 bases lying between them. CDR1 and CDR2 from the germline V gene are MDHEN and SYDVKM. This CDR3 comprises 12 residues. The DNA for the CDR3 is TGTGCCAGCAGTGCAATAAGGGTTGGCTACACCTTC. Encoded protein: CASSAIRVGYTF.

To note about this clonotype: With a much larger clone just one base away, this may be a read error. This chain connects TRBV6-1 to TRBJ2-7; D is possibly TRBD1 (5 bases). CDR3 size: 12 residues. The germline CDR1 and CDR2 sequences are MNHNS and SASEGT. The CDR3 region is CASRDRAYERYF. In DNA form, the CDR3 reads TGTGCCAGCAGAGACAGAGCCTACGAGCGGTACTTC.

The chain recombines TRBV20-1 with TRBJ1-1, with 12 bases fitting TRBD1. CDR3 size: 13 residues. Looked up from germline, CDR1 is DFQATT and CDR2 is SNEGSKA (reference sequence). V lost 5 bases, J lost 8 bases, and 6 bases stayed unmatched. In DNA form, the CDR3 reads TGCAGTGCTCCGGGACAGGGGGCGTGGGAAGCTTTCTTT. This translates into CSAPGQGAWEAFF.

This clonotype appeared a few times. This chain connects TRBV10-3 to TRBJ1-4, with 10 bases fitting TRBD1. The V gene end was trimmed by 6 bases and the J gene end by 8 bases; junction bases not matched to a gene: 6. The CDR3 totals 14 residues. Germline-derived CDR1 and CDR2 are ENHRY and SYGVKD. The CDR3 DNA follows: TGTGCCATCAGAGGGGACAGGGGAGGCGAAAAACTGTTTTTT. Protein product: CAIRGDRGGEKLFF.

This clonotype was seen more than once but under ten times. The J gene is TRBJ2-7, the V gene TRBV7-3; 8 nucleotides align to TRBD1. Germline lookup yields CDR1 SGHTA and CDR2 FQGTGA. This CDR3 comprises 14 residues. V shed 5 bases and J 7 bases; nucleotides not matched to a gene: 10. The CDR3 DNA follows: TGTGCCAGCAGCCCGAGGACAGGGCATGGGGAGCAGTACTTC. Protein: CASSPRTGHGEQYF.

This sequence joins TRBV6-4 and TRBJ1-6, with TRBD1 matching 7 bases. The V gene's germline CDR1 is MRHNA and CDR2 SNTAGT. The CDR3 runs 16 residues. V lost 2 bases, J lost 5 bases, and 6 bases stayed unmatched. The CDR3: CASSDTPGQHNSPLHF. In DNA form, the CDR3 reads TGTGCCAGCAGTGACACGCCGGGACAGCATAATTCACCCCTCCACTTT.

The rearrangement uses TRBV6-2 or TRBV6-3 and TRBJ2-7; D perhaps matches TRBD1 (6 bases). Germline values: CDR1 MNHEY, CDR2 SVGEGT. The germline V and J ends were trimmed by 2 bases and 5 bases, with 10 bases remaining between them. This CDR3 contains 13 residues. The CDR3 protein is CASSYDRTHEQYF. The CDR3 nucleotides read TGTGCCAGCAGTTACGACAGGACCCACGAGCAGTACTTC.